This T cell receptor beta chain was sequenced during a study of Graves' ophthalmopathy and Graves' hyperthyroidism. General study findings and limits: Ophthalmopathy cases were distinguished from stable hyperthyroidism by a 13-signature model, reaching 85% to 90% sensitivity and 81.08% specificity. Blood also held most thyroid clonotypes expanded above 0.001 frequency. The model's prediction of ophthalmopathy progression had 70.59% sensitivity and 72% to 80% specificity.

Ineligible for inclusion were patients with other autoimmune diseases, uncontrolled infections, pregnancy or lactation. The ends lost 5 bases at V and 8 bases at J; junction bases unmatched: 6. The CDR3 runs to 15 residues. CDR1 is SGHTA and CDR2 is FQGTGA in the germline V gene. This clonotype was found once. Its antigen is currently unknown. Amplification from RNA transcripts yielded the TCR beta CDR3 regions. Amplification began with first-round RT-PCR using HTBI primers, then second-round multiplex PCR was performed. TCRdb independently ran MiXCR on the multiplex PCR reads; one entry per CDR3 protein. The sample records some 240,000 distinct CDR3 sequences, approximately 42% being singletons.

Sequencing input: peripheral blood. The receptor was derived from an adult man with Graves' ophthalmopathy. The chain has TRBV7-3 and TRBJ1-6; 10 nucleotides align to TRBD1. This CDR3 is CASSIPGTGDSPLHF. Written as DNA, the CDR3 is TGTGCCAGCAGCATTCCGGGGACAGGGGATTCACCCCTCCACTTT.